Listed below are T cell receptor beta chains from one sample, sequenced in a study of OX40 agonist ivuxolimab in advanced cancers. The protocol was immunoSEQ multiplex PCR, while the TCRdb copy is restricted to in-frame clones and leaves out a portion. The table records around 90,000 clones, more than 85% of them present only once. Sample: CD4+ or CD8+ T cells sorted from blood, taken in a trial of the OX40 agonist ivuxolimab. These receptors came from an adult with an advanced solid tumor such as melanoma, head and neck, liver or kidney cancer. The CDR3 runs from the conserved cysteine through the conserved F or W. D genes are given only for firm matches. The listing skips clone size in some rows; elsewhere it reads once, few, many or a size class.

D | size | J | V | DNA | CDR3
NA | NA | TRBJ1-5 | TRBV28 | TGTGCCAGCAGGAGCAATCAGCCCCAGCATTTT | CASRSNQPQHF
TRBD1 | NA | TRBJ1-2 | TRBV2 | TGTGCCAGCACGACAGGGGCGGGCTACACCTTC | CASTTGAGYTF
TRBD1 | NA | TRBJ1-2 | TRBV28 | TGTGCCAGCAGTTTACAAGGCCCCCCGACAGGGGGGGGCTACACCTTC | CASSLQGPPTGGGYTF
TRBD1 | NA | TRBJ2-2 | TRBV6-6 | TGTGCCAGCAGTTATCAGGGACAGAATTCCGGGGAGCTGTTTTTT | CASSYQGQNSGELFF
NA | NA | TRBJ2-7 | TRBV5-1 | TGCGCCAGCAGCTTGGGAGGGGTTGGCAACGAGCAGTACTTC | CASSLGGVGNEQYF
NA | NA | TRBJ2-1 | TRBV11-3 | TGTGCCAGCAGCCACGATTTCGGGGTCAGAAACAATGAGCAGTTCTTC | CASSHDFGVRNNEQFF
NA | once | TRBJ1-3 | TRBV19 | TGTGCCAGTATATCGTTCGGAAACACCATATATTTT | CASISFGNTIYF
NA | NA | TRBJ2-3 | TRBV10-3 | TGTGCCATCAGTGAGCCCCGCACAGATACGCAGTATTTT | CAISEPRTDTQYF
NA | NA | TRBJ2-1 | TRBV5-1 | TGCGCCAGCAGCCAACCCGAAGGGAACGAGGATGAGCAGTTCTTC | CASSQPEGNEDEQFF
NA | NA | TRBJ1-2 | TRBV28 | TGTGCCAGCAACGACCCACCTCTCTATGGCTACACCTTC | CASNDPPLYGYTF
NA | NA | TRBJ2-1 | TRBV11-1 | TGTGCCAGCAGCTTAGCCCCAGGTTTGGATGAGCAGTTCTTC | CASSLAPGLDEQFF
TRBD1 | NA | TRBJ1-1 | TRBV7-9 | TGTGCCAGCAGCTTAAACAGGGGCCAAAGGAACACTGAAGCTTTCTTT | CASSLNRGQRNTEAFF
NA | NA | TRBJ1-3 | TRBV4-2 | TGTGCCAGCAGCCAAGGCGACGGGGCGACCTCTGGAAACACCATATATTTT | CASSQGDGATSGNTIYF
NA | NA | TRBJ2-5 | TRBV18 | TGTGCCAGCTCACTCGGGACCGTAGATCAAGAGACCCAGTACTTC | CASSLGTVDQETQYF
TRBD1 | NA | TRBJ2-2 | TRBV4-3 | TGCGCCAGCAGCCACCTACAGGGGGTCCCGAACACCGGGGAGCTGTTTTTT | CASSHLQGVPNTGELFF
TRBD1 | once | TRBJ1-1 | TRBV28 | TGTGCCAGCACCATAGAGAGGACAGGACTAATCCCTGGGGCTTTCTTT | CASTIERTGLIPGAFF
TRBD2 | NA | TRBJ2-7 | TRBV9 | TGTGCCAGCAGCGTAGGCAGCGGGAGCTACTACGAGCAGTACTTC | CASSVGSGSYYEQYF
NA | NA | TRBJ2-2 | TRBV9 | TGTGCCAGCAGCGTAACGGGGGTGCCCGGGGAGCTGTTTTTT | CASSVTGVPGELFF
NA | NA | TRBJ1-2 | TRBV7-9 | TGTGCCAGCAGCCATCGGGAGGGCTATGGCTACACCTTC | CASSHREGYGYTF
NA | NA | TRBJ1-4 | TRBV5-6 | TGTGCCAGCAGCTTGGTTACGACTCCCGAAAAACTGTTTTTT | CASSLVTTPEKLFF
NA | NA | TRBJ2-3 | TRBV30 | TGTGCCTGGAGTTTTGGGGGATCGGATACGCAGTATTTT | CAWSFGGSDTQYF
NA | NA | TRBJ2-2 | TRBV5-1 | TGCGCCAGCAGCTTGTCATTTTCGAACACCGGGGAGCTGTTTTTT | CASSLSFSNTGELFF
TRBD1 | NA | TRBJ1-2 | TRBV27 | TGTGCCAGCAGTTCCGACAGGGGGCTCTGGGGCTACACCTTC | CASSSDRGLWGYTF
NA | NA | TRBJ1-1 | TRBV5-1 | TGCGCCAGCAGCTTGGAGGGCGGGTTGGGGAACACTGAAGCTTTCTTT | CASSLEGGLGNTEAFF
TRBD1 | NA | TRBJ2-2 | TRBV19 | TGTGCCAGTAGGATCCGGGACAGAGACACCGGGGAGCTGTTTTTT | CASRIRDRDTGELFF
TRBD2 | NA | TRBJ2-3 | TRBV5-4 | TGTGCCAGCAACCCCGGGGGGAATTCAGATACGCAGTATTTT | CASNPGGNSDTQYF
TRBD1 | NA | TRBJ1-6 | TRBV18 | TGTGCCAGCTCACCCTTGGACAGGGTGCCCCTCCACTTT | CASSPLDRVPLHF
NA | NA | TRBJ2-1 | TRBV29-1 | TGCAGCTTTGGACAGTGGGGCAATGAGCAGTTCTTC | CSFGQWGNEQFF
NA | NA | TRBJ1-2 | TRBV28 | TGTGCCAGCAGTTTGGGGGCTTATGGCTACACCTTC | CASSLGAYGYTF
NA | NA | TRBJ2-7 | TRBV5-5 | TGTGCCAGCAGCTTGGATCCCTCGGACAACGAGCAGTACTTC | CASSLDPSDNEQYF
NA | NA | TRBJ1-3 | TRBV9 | TGTGCCAGCAGCATTCAGGGCAAGTCCTCTGGAAACACCATATATTTT | CASSIQGKSSGNTIYF
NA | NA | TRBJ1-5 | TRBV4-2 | TGTGCCAGCAGCCAAGAGGTCAATCAGCCCCAGCATTTT | CASSQEVNQPQHF
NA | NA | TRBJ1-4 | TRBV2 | TGTGCCAGCATCATTCCCGGACGGGCAACTAATGAAAAACTGTTTTTT | CASIIPGRATNEKLFF
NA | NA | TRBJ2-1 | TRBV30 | TGTGCCTGGGGGTTGAACAATGAGCAGTTCTTC | CAWGLNNEQFF
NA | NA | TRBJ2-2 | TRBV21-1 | TGTGCCAGCAGCGTAACTCCTAAGGGGGAAACGAACACCGGGGAGCTGTTTTTT | CASSVTPKGETNTGELFF
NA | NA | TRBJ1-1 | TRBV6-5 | TGTGCCAGCAGGCAAGGACTCGGCTCTTTCGGTGAAGCTTTCTTT | CASRQGLGSFGEAFF
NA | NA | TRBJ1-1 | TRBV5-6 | TGTGCCAGCAGCACTGGCGGTCAGAAAGCTTTCTTT | CASSTGGQKAFF
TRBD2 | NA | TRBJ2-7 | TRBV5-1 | TGCGCCAGCAGCCTTGTAGTAGCGGGACGGGGTGAGCAGTACTTC | CASSLVVAGRGEQYF
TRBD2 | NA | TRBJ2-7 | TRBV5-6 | TGTGCCAGCAGCTCATCTGGCGGGAGGGCCACCTACGAGCAGTACTTC | CASSSSGGRATYEQYF
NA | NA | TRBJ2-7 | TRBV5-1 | TGCGCCAGCAGCCCCTCATTAGTCTCCTACGAGCAGTACTTC | CASSPSLVSYEQYF
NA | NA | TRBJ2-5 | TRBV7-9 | TGTGCCAGCAGCCTCCCCGGGACGATCCAAGAGACCCAGTACTTC | CASSLPGTIQETQYF
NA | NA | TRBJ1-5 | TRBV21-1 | TGTGCCAGCAGCTCTCCCCGTCAGCCCCAGCATTTT | CASSSPRQPQHF
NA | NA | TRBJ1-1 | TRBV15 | TGTGCCACCAGCAATTGGGGGGACACTGAAGCTTTCTTT | CATSNWGDTEAFF
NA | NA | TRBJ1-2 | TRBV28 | TGTGCCAGCAGCACCTGGACGGTCAACTATGGCTACACCTTC | CASSTWTVNYGYTF
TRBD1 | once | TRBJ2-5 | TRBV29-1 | TGCAGCGGCCGACAGGGAGTGGGGGAGACCCAGTACTTC | CSGRQGVGETQYF
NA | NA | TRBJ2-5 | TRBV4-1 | TGCGCCAGCAGCCAAGGAGGCAGGGCAGAGACCCAGTACTTC | CASSQGGRAETQYF
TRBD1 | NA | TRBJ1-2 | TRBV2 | TGTGCCAGCAGGACAGGGAATAGGGGCTACACCTTC | CASRTGNRGYTF
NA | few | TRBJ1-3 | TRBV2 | TGTGCCAGCATGTCAGGGAGCTCTGGAAACACCATATATTTT | CASMSGSSGNTIYF
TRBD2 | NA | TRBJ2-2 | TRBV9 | TGTGCCAGCGAACCGGGACTAGCGGTAATCGGGGAGCTGTTTTTT | CASEPGLAVIGELFF
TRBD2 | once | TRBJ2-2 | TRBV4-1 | TGCGCCAGCAGCCGGGGAGGGTGGACCGGGGAGCTGTTTTTT | CASSRGGWTGELFF
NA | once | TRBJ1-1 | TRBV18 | TGTGCCAGCTCACTCCTATCCATTCGGGGGATCACTGAAGCTTTCTTT | CASSLLSIRGITEAFF
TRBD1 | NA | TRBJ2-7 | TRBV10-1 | TGCGCCAGCAGTGGCGGGGACAGGGGGAACAACGAGCAGTACTTC | CASSGGDRGNNEQYF
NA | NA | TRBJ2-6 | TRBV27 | TGTGCCAGCACGGGCTCTGGGGCCAACGTCCTGACTTTC | CASTGSGANVLTF